A single sample gave rise to the 10 T cell receptor beta chains below, sequenced in a study of T cell responses to AZD1222 COVID-19 vaccine. The data were produced by immunoSEQ multiplex PCR, yet TCRdb's version contains in-frame clones alone and is incomplete. This sample carries around 170,000 clones, approximately 90% of them seen once, and the ten largest clones take more than 1.3%. The input for sequencing was peripheral blood, taken on day 0 of AZD1222 vaccination. The receptors were gathered from an adult in good health.

The V call is TRBV4-3, the J call TRBJ1-2; a weak D match, TRBD1 (5 bases). Looked up from germline, CDR1 is LGHNA and CDR2 is YSLEER. This CDR3 contains 14 residues. V lost 3 bases to trimming and J lost 8 bases, with 16 bases between them. CDR3 loop: CASSHPGGSRGYTF. The CDR3 DNA is TGCGCCAGCAGCCACCCTGGGGGGAGTCGCGGCTACACCTTC.

CDR3 sequence reads: CASSQSRGGEKLFF. Written as DNA, the CDR3 is TGTGCCAGCAGCCAATCCAGGGGTGGTGAAAAACTGTTTTTT. The rearrangement joins TRBV16 to TRBJ1-4; tentatively, D is TRBD1 (6 bases). V was cut by 0 bases and J by 7 bases, with 9 bases left in between. There are 14 residues in the CDR3. The germline V gene has CDR1 KGHSY and CDR2 FQNENV.

The V and J genes are TRBV7-9 and TRBJ1-1; no definite D call. The CDR3 has 12 amino acids. The germline gives CDR1 SEHNR, CDR2 FQNEAQ (reference sequence). The V end lost 4 bases, the J end lost 5 bases, and 8 bases lay between the germline ends. CDR3 DNA sequence: TGTGCCAGCAGCTCCCGGCGGACTGAAGCTTTCTTT. This translates into CASSSRRTEAFF.

The chain uses TRBV11-3 and TRBJ1-3; no clear D gene. The CDR3 runs to 16 residues. V was pared by 5 bases and J by 0 bases, with 14 bases between. Germline-derived CDR1 and CDR2 are SGHNT and YENEEA. CDR3 loop: CASSNTRVSSGNTIYF. The CDR3 bases are TGTGCCAGCAGCAACACTCGGGTGAGCTCTGGAAACACCATATATTTT.

This clone came up once. The chain has TRBV6-4 and TRBJ2-1; a possible D gene is TRBD1 (6 bases). The CDR3 extends over 15 amino acids. Trimming stripped 2 bases from V and 6 bases from J, with 14 bases between. Per germline, CDR1 MRHNA and CDR2 SNTAGT. This CDR3 reads CASSDGAQGGNEQFF. Written as DNA, the CDR3 is TGTGCCAGCAGTGACGGCGCCCAAGGGGGCAATGAGCAGTTCTTC.

The chain couples TRBV11-3 to TRBJ1-1; no clear D gene. The germline V and J ends were trimmed by 2 bases and 1 base, with 5 bases remaining between them. The CDR3 spans 13 residues. CDR1 and CDR2 (germline): SGHNT, YENEEA. This CDR3 is CASSLTQNTEAFF. The CDR3 region has the DNA TGTGCCAGCAGCTTAACCCAGAACACTGAAGCTTTCTTT.

J is TRBJ1-4 and V is TRBV28, with 7 bases lining up with TRBD1. Germline CDR1 is MDHEN and CDR2 is SYDVKM. The junction had 2 bases not matched to a gene; V was cut back by 4 bases and J by 3 bases. The CDR3 length is 14 residues. CDR3 DNA sequence: TGTGCCAGCAGTTCGGGACAGTCTAATGAAAAACTGTTTTTT. Translating it yields CASSSGQSNEKLFF.

V is TRBV5-1 and J is TRBJ2-2; 8 positions agree with TRBD2. The trim removed 0 bases at V and 2 bases at J, leaving 3 bases unmatched. CDR1 is SGHRS, CDR2 YFSETQ, per germline. CDR3 length: 16 residues. DNA for the CDR3: TGCGCCAGCAGCTTGGTTACTAGCGGCAACACCGGGGAGCTGTTTTTT. The encoded protein is CASSLVTSGNTGELFF.

The chain joins TRBV11-2 to TRBJ1-4; 8 bases agree with TRBD1. Germline V gives CDR1 SGHAT, CDR2 FQNNGV. The CDR3 spans 15 residues. With 3 bases clipped from V and 8 bases from J, the junction kept 8 bases outside the gene matches. The CDR3 loop reads CASSFVTGGREKLFF. For the CDR3, the DNA is TGTGCCAGCAGCTTCGTAACAGGGGGGAGAGAAAAACTGTTTTTT.

This chain links TRBV6-4 with TRBJ1-2; no reliable D call. V lost 2 bases and J 8 bases, leaving 12 bases between the germline ends. The V gene's germline CDR1 is MRHNA and CDR2 SNTAGT. The CDR3 is made up of 13 amino acids. The CDR3 protein is CASSDPYGGGYTF. The CDR3 DNA sequence: TGTGCCAGCAGTGACCCATACGGAGGGGGCTACACCTTC.